Shown below are 10 T cell receptor beta chains from a single sample sequenced in a study of CD8 T cells in ankylosing spondylitis. TCRdb re-called the 5' RACE reads through MiXCR, storing one row per CDR3 protein. The repertoire consists of 150,000 or so distinct CDR3 sequences, with about a third occurring once and the leading ten covering 6%. Specimen: synovial fluid, either unsorted or a sorted T cell fraction (not recorded which). The receptors here all came from a male donor with ankylosing spondylitis.

This clonotype has just one count. J is TRBJ2-2 and V is TRBV24-1; 8 nucleotides align to TRBD1. The J segment lost 6 bases and the V segment lost 2 bases, leaving 4 bases of the junction unmatched. This CDR3 comprises 15 residues. Germline CDR1 KGHDR, CDR2 SFDVKD. The CDR3 is CATSDSTGVAGELFF. In nucleotides, the CDR3 is TGTGCCACCAGTGATTCGACAGGGGTGGCCGGGGAGCTGTTTTTT.

V gene TRBV7-6 combines with J gene TRBJ2-1, with TRBD2 identical over 9 bases. The CDR3 has 19 amino acids. Germline V CDR1 and CDR2: SGHVS, FNYEAQ. V shed 3 bases, J shed 0 bases, and the junction held 12 bases outside the gene matches. The CDR3 DNA reads TGTGCCAGCAGCTTGAGACTAGCGGATGAAAGCCGCTCCTACAATGAGCAGTTCTTC. The encoded protein is CASSLRLADESRSYNEQFF.

This clonotype was observed once. CDR3 sequence: CAWRQRIPPYEQYF. The DNA for the CDR3 is TGTGCCTGGAGGCAGAGGATCCCCCCCTACGAGCAGTACTTC. The chain uses TRBV30 and TRBJ2-7; no reliable D call. This CDR3 region has 14 residues. Per the germline V gene, CDR1 is GTSNPN and CDR2 is SVGIG (reference sequence). V was shortened by 3 bases and J by 2 bases, with 14 bases between the two germline ends. The variable domain in full, completed from reference TRBV30 and TRBJ2-7, reads SQTIHQWPATLVQPVGSPLSLECTVEGTSNPNLYWYRQAAGRGLQLLFYSVGIGQISSEVPQNLSASRPQDRQFILSSKKLLLSDSGFYLCAWRQRIPPYEQYFGPGTRLTVT.

This clonotype was seen at least ten times. The chain uses TRBV7-9 and TRBJ1-5; D not resolved. V shed 5 bases and J shed 0 bases, with 11 bases lying between them. Germline lookup yields CDR1 SEHNR and CDR2 FQNEAQ (reference sequence). CDR3 length: 15 residues. The DNA for the CDR3 is TGTGCCAGCAGCGGCGGGAGAGGTAGCAATCAGCCCCAGCATTTT. Translated: CASSGGRGSNQPQHF.

Regarding this clonotype: This may be a read error: a much more frequent sequence differs by one nucleotide. V gene TRBV12-3 or TRBV12-4 combines with J gene TRBJ1-3; 9 nucleotides agree with TRBD1. The CDR3 consists of 14 residues. CDR3 region: CASRIQGAGNAIYF. The CDR3, as DNA: TGTGCCAGCAGAATACAGGGGGCCGGAAACGCCATATATTTT.

This clonotype was counted between two and nine times. J is TRBJ1-2 and V is TRBV29-1; TRBD1 is a possible D gene (6 bases). Germline-derived CDR1 and CDR2 are SQVTM and ANQGSEA. This CDR3 contains 16 residues. V was trimmed by 6 bases and J by 4 bases, leaving 24 bases between them. The CDR3 region is CSVSKGDNYIRYGYTF. CDR3 DNA: TGCAGCGTGTCTAAGGGGGATAATTATATCCGCTATGGCTACACCTTC.

This clonotype was counted a few times. The rearrangement links TRBV6-2 or TRBV6-3 to TRBJ1-1; TRBD1 might be the D (5 bases). The CDR3 runs 15 residues. V was pared by 6 bases and J by 0 bases, with 14 bases between. The germline V gene encodes CDR1 MNHEY and CDR2 SVGEGT. The CDR3 region is CASSHFGTLNTEAFF. In nucleotides, the CDR3 is TGTGCCAGCAGCCACTTCGGGACCCTGAACACTGAAGCTTTCTTT.

This clonotype was seen repeatedly, ten times or more. The chain has TRBV20-1 and TRBJ2-1; D perhaps matches TRBD2 (5 bases). Germline V lookup: CDR1 DFQATT, CDR2 SNEGSKA (reference sequence). The V end lost 3 bases, the J end lost 6 bases, and 15 bases lay between the germline ends. The CDR3 spans 14 residues. The CDR3 spells CSASGGLIANEQFF. The CDR3 DNA follows: TGCAGTGCTAGCGGCGGGCTCATAGCCAATGAGCAGTTCTTC.

V and J are TRBV5-1 and TRBJ1-1; TRBD1 agrees at 8 bases. In germline, CDR1 is SGHRS, CDR2 YFSETQ. CDR3 size: 13 residues. Trimming took 5 bases from V and 0 from J; bases not matched to a gene: 0. The DNA of the CDR3 is TGCGCCAGCAGGGGACAGGTGAACACTGAAGCTTTCTTT. It specifies CASRGQVNTEAFF.

This clonotype was seen repeatedly, ten times or more. This chain links TRBV7-2 with TRBJ1-6; D might be TRBD1 (6 bases). The CDR3 loop spans 14 amino acids. V was cut by 1 base and J by 10 bases, with 11 bases left in between. Germline CDR1 is SGHTA and CDR2 is FQGNSA. In DNA form, the CDR3 reads TGTGCCAGCAGCTTAGTCGGCAGGGGATCACCCCTCCACTTT. Translated: CASSLVGRGSPLHF.